This TCR beta chain was sequenced for a study of cytotoxic CD8 clonotypes in ibrutinib-treated CLL. Study context: Enrolment comprised over ten relapsed/refractory and more than 14 treatment-naive patients; approximately 18 were IGHV unmutated. Among the samples, the mean was about 260,000 productive templates and some 94,000 productive rearrangements.

General study points: The public clonotypes identified were infrequent and showed contraction or stability on treatment. Baseline-level clonality went beyond age-matched healthy donors and moved in step with circulating CD8+ T-cell counts.

A word on this clone: Its antigen remains unidentified.

The repertoire was sequenced with immunoSEQ multiplex PCR; TCRdb's copy has only in-frame clones and lacks some. Of around 30,000 clones in the sample, around three fifths were seen once. Sequencing was performed on PBMCs, taken before ibrutinib treatment. This TCR derives from a human donor with chronic lymphocytic leukemia.

The CDR3 DNA is TGTGCCAGTAACGGACAGGGTGGCAATGAGCAGTTCTTC. As protein: CASNGQGGNEQFF. This chain uses TRBV2 with TRBJ2-1; 8 bases are a match to TRBD1. CDR1 SNHLY and CDR2 FYNNEI come from the germline V gene. V trimming: 9 bases; J trimming: 6 bases; junction bases outside the gene matches: 7. The CDR3 spans 13 residues.